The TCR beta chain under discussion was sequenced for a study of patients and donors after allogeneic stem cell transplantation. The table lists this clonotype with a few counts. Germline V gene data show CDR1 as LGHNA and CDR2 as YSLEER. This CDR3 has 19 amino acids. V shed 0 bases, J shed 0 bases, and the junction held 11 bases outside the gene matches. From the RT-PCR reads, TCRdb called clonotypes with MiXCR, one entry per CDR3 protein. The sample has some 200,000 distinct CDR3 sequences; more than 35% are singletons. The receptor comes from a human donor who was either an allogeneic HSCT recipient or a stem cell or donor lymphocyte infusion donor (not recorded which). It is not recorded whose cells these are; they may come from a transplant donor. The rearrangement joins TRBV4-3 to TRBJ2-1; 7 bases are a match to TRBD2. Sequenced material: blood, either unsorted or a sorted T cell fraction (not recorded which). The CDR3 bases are TGCGCCAGCAGCCAAGATCTCCTAGCGGTGACGAGCTCCTACAATGAGCAGTTCTTC. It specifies CASSQDLLAVTSSYNEQFF.